What follows are 26 T cell receptor beta chains derived from one specimen sequenced in a study of T cell responses to AZD1222 COVID-19 vaccine. Using immunoSEQ multiplex PCR, the repertoire was profiled, and TCRdb retains in-frame clones only, with some absent. The sample holds under 200,000 clones; around nine tenths are singletons and the top ten take 3.6%. This sample comprised peripheral blood, obtained 28 days after the second dose of the MenACWY control vaccine. Receptor source: an adult who received the MenACWY meningococcal vaccine as a control.

The J gene is TRBJ1-5, the V gene TRBV28; 9 positions agree with TRBD1. Germline V lookup: CDR1 MDHEN, CDR2 SYDVKM. The length of the CDR3 is 15 residues. With V trimmed by 6 bases and J by 6 bases, 9 bases remained unmatched. The CDR3, as DNA: TGTGCCAGCAGGCCCACAGGGGGCGGAGGTCAGCCCCAGCATTTT. Its protein product is CASRPTGGGGQPQHF.

The rearrangement uses TRBV3-1 (or the pseudogene TRBV3-2) and TRBJ2-7; no reliable D call. There are 12 residues in the CDR3. Trimming left V 5 bases short and J 0 bases short, with 5 bases between. Germline V CDR1 and CDR2: LGHDT, YNNKEL (reference sequence). The CDR3 sequence is CASSVSSYEQYF. CDR3 nucleotides: TGTGCCAGCAGCGTGAGCTCCTACGAGCAGTACTTC.

This chain links TRBV19 with TRBJ1-4; 7 positions match TRBD1. Germline V gene sequence: CDR1 LNHDA, CDR2 SQIVND (reference sequence). The CDR3 sequence is 15 residues long. V dropped 5 bases and J dropped 0; count of bases not matched to a gene: 3. CDR3 in DNA: TGTGCCAGTAGTCTTACAGGGGCAACTAATGAAAAACTGTTTTTT. Its protein is CASSLTGATNEKLFF.

This chain connects TRBV27 to TRBJ2-2, with TRBD1 identical over 7 bases. V lost 6 bases, J lost 6 bases, and 28 bases stayed unmatched. This CDR3 contains 21 residues. The germline gives CDR1 MNHEY, CDR2 SMNVEV (reference sequence). The CDR3 spells CASRFLPRVRQGIWEAGELFF. The CDR3 DNA sequence: TGTGCCAGCAGGTTCCTACCCAGAGTCCGACAGGGTATCTGGGAAGCCGGGGAGCTGTTTTTT.

This chain joins TRBV7-8 and TRBJ1-1, with D possibly TRBD1 on 5 matching bases. The V gene's germline CDR1 is SGHVS and CDR2 FQNEAQ. Between the trimmed V and J ends, which lost 3 bases and 1 base, there was a span of 9 bases. The CDR3 totals 14 residues. The CDR3 sequence: CASSFTGQNTEAFF. DNA of the CDR3: TGTGCCAGCAGCTTTACCGGACAGAACACTGAAGCTTTCTTT.

The J gene is TRBJ2-7, the V gene TRBV30; 7 nucleotides line up with TRBD2. The CDR3 is 13 residues long. Germline V gives CDR1 GTSNPN, CDR2 SVGIG (reference sequence). The ends lost 5 bases at V and 0 bases at J; junction bases unmatched: 4. CDR3 in DNA: TGTGCCTGGTCACGGGAGGTCTCCTACGAGCAGTACTTC. Translated: CAWSREVSYEQYF.

The chain joins TRBV6-6 to TRBJ2-5; 14 positions agree with TRBD2. CDR1 MNHNY and CDR2 SVGAGI come from the germline V gene (reference sequence). V trimming: 0 bases; J trimming: 5 bases; junction bases outside the gene matches: 2. The CDR3 spans 16 residues. The CDR3 coding sequence is TGTGCCAGCAGTTACTCGGGGACTAGCGGGAGCGAGACCCAGTACTTC. Translated: CASSYSGTSGSETQYF.

This chain's CDR3 is CASSPTTGSNQPQHF. The CDR3 DNA is TGTGCCAGCAGTCCAACCACCGGTAGCAATCAGCCCCAGCATTTT. This chain links TRBV6-5 with TRBJ1-5; D is unclear. V lost 5 bases and J 0 bases, leaving 11 bases between the germline ends. Germline loops: CDR1 MNHEY, CDR2 SVGAGI. The length of the CDR3 is 15 residues.

This clone was seen once. V usage is TRBV7-6 and J usage is TRBJ2-1; possible D gene TRBD1, 5 bases. Deletions cut 7 bases from V and 0 bases from J, with 7 bases between. Germline loops: CDR1 SGHVS, CDR2 FNYEAQ. The CDR3 length is 13 residues. CDR3 protein: CASTGNSYNEQFF. The DNA of the CDR3 is TGTGCCAGCACAGGGAACTCCTACAATGAGCAGTTCTTC.

Comment on this clone: The same CDR3 arises from other DNA sequences in this sample as well. The V call is TRBV5-4, the J call TRBJ2-2; D is perhaps TRBD2 (6 bases). The CDR3 loop spans 14 amino acids. V dropped 0 bases and J dropped 6 bases, with 9 bases sitting between them. Looked up from germline, CDR1 is SGHNT and CDR2 is YYREEE (reference sequence). The CDR3 coding sequence is TGTGCCAGCAGCTTGGCGGGGGTGGCCGGGGAGCTGTTTTTT. Translating it yields CASSLAGVAGELFF.

The V call is TRBV24-1, the J call TRBJ2-5; D not certain. Trimming stripped 3 bases from V and 4 bases from J, with 11 bases between. This CDR3 region has 14 residues. Germline V CDR1 and CDR2: KGHDR, SFDVKD. CDR3 nucleotides: TGTGCCACCAGTGATAATGGACCGGGAGAGACCCAGTACTTC. Its protein product is CATSDNGPGETQYF.

The chain joins TRBV9 to TRBJ1-4; D call uncertain. The CDR3 is 15 amino acids. Trimming left V 4 bases short and J 7 bases short, with 17 bases between. CDR1 is SGDLS, CDR2 YYNGEE, per germline. The CDR3 region has the DNA TGTGCCAGCAGCCTTGGGAGACCGACGGGTGAAAAACTGTTTTTT. Translated, it gives CASSLGRPTGEKLFF.

J is TRBJ1-1 and V is TRBV19; the match to TRBD1 covers 8 bases. The V gene's germline CDR1 is LNHDA and CDR2 SQIVND (reference sequence). The ends lost 6 bases at V and 3 bases at J; junction bases unmatched: 18. The CDR3 has 18 residues. The CDR3 region is CASRARHRGEVGDTEAFF. DNA for the CDR3: TGTGCCAGTAGGGCCCGTCACAGGGGGGAGGTCGGGGACACTGAAGCTTTCTTT. Together with reference TRBV19 and TRBJ1-1, the CDR3 gives the full variable domain: DGGITQSPKYLFRKEGQNVTLSCEQNLNHDAMYWYRQDPGQGLRLIYYSQIVNDFQKGDIAEGYSVSREKKESFPLTVTSAQKNPTAFYLCASRARHRGEVGDTEAFFGQGTRLTVV.

This rearrangement joins TRBV20-1 to TRBJ1-5; D is unclear. Trimming shortened V by 3 bases and J by 1 base, and 7 bases separated the two germline ends. Germline V lookup: CDR1 DFQATT, CDR2 SNEGSKA (reference sequence). The CDR3 runs to 13 residues. This CDR3 reads CSASPLSNQPQHF. In nucleotides, the CDR3 is TGCAGTGCTAGTCCCCTGAGCAATCAGCCCCAGCATTTT.

The J gene is TRBJ1-5, the V gene TRBV10-3; TRBD1 aligns across 8 bases. Germline values: CDR1 ENHRY, CDR2 SYGVKD. Unmatched junction bases numbered 5, after V lost 0 bases and J lost 7 bases. This CDR3 is built from 15 residues. The CDR3 DNA follows: TGTGCCATCAGTGAGTCCGGACAGGGAGGGCAGCCCCAGCATTTT. This translates into CAISESGQGGQPQHF.

The chain has TRBV7-9 and TRBJ1-3, with unresolved D. Germline CDR1 reads SEHNR; CDR2 reads FQNEAQ (reference sequence). This CDR3 is 15 amino acids long. V gave up 5 bases and J gave up 2 bases, with 13 bases separating them. CDR3 amino acids: CASSPKRVPGNTIYF. In DNA form, the CDR3 reads TGTGCCAGCAGCCCAAAACGGGTCCCTGGAAACACCATATATTTT.

This clone was seen only a few times. The CDR3: CASSENAAGDSGANVLTF. The CDR3 DNA reads TGTGCCAGCAGTGAAAATGCCGCAGGGGACTCTGGGGCCAACGTCCTGACTTTC. The V and J genes are TRBV6-4 and TRBJ2-6; perhaps TRBD1 as D (6 bases). This CDR3 spans 18 amino acids. The V end was cut by 3 bases, the J end by 0 bases, with 15 bases between. The germline V gene encodes CDR1 MRHNA and CDR2 SNTAGT.

For the CDR3, the DNA is TGTGCCAGCAGCTTGGTACAGTCCTACGAGCAGTACTTC. It codes for CASSLVQSYEQYF. The rearrangement links TRBV5-6 to TRBJ2-7; no definite D call. Trimming took off 0 bases at V and 1 base at J, with 5 bases between the two ends. The V gene's germline CDR1 is SGHDT and CDR2 YYEEEE. The CDR3 has 13 amino acids.

This chain connects TRBV10-3 to TRBJ1-1; no firm D call. The V gene lost 4 bases and the J gene lost 7 bases, with 13 bases spanning the gap. CDR1 is ENHRY and CDR2 is SYGVKD in the germline V gene. This CDR3 contains 13 residues. CDR3 DNA: TGTGCCATCAGTGGAGGTGTGGGGATTGAAGCTTTCTTT. It codes for CAISGGVGIEAFF.

This clone was seen a few times. V usage is TRBV6-1 and J usage is TRBJ2-6; TRBD1 agrees at 7 bases. The CDR3 is made up of 17 amino acids. Germline values: CDR1 MNHNS, CDR2 SASEGT. J was trimmed by 2 bases and V by 4 bases; bases with no gene match: 8. The CDR3 sequence is CASSARRQGAGANVLTF. In DNA form, the CDR3 reads TGTGCCAGCAGTGCCCGAAGACAGGGTGCTGGGGCCAACGTCCTGACTTTC.

The chain carries TRBV18 and TRBJ1-2; possible D gene TRBD1, 5 bases. The germline V gene has CDR1 KGHSH and CDR2 LQKENI. The CDR3 consists of 15 residues. V lost 0 bases and J 5 bases, leaving 13 bases between the germline ends. CDR3 bases: TGTGCCAGCTCACCACCGGGGCCCGGGACGTATGGCTACACCTTC. Residues: CASSPPGPGTYGYTF.

J is TRBJ1-5 and V is TRBV6-5, with 8 nucleotides matching TRBD1. The CDR3 loop spans 15 amino acids. Germline V gene lookup returns CDR1 MNHEY and CDR2 SVGAGI. The V and J ends lost 4 bases and 6 bases, in that order; junction bases with no gene match: 8. The CDR3 nucleotides read TGTGCCAGCAGTTTGGGACAGGAGAGGGGTCAGCCCCAGCATTTT. Its protein is CASSLGQERGQPQHF.

The CDR3 loop reads CASSPGQTEAFF. CDR3 nucleotide sequence: TGTGCCAGCAGCCCCGGACAGACTGAAGCTTTCTTT. The V and J genes are TRBV6-5 and TRBJ1-1, with D maybe TRBD1 (6 bases). CDR3 length equals 12 residues. Trimming cost V 6 bases and J 5 bases, with 10 bases left between them. Germline V gene data show CDR1 as MNHEY and CDR2 as SVGAGI.

V usage is TRBV7-9 and J usage is TRBJ2-1; possible D gene TRBD2, 6 bases. Per germline, CDR1 SEHNR and CDR2 FQNEAQ (reference sequence). The CDR3 is 14 residues long. Trimming took 8 bases from V and 5 from J, leaving 16 bases between them. CDR3 protein: CASAGGVWDNEQFF. For the CDR3, the DNA is TGTGCCAGCGCCGGGGGAGTTTGGGACAATGAGCAGTTCTTC.

V is TRBV5-6 and J is TRBJ2-1; unclear D gene. The CDR3 totals 16 residues. Trimming took off 3 bases at V and 2 bases at J, with 15 bases between the two ends. Germline CDR1 SGHDT, CDR2 YYEEEE. The CDR3 DNA reads as TGTGCCAGCAGCTCCCGGTGGGTAGGTACCTACAATGAGCAGTTCTTC. This encodes CASSSRWVGTYNEQFF.

The rearrangement links TRBV5-1 to TRBJ2-2, with 9 bases lining up with TRBD2. V trimming: 8 bases; J trimming: 4 bases; junction bases outside the gene matches: 3. The CDR3 contains 13 residues. Germline assignment: CDR1 SGHRS and CDR2 YFSETQ. The CDR3 nucleotides read TGCGCCAGTAGTAGCGGGAGCACCGGGGAGCTGTTTTTT. Its translation: CASSSGSTGELFF.